The rows below give T cell receptor beta chains drawn from one sample of a study of blood T cell repertoires in COVID-19. Clones were read by immunoSEQ multiplex PCR, and TCRdb kept only the in-frame ones, dropping some. The data contain about 84,000 clones, over 60% of them singletons. The sample taken for sequencing was peripheral blood. The receptors were gathered from a man aged 70-80 years with acute or convalescent COVID-19. CDR3s include the opening cysteine and the closing phenylalanine or tryptophan. Each record gives: D gene, clone size, J gene, V gene, CDR3 DNA, CDR3 protein. The D gene is left open where the match is weak. For some rows the clone size is stated as once, few or many, or as a class when expanded; others skip it.

d_call: .; clone_size: few; j_call: TRBJ2-2; v_call: TRBV10-3; cdr3_nt: TGTGCCATCGGGGCGCCCGAGGAATCGGACGGGGAGCTGTTTTTT; cdr3_aa: CAIGAPEESDGELFF
d_call: .; clone_size: .; j_call: TRBJ1-6; v_call: TRBV6-5; cdr3_nt: TGTGCCAGCAGCCGTCACGGGGTGGGTTCACCCCTCCACTTT; cdr3_aa: CASSRHGVGSPLHF
d_call: .; clone_size: .; j_call: TRBJ1-1; v_call: TRBV3-1/TRBV3-2; cdr3_nt: TGTGCCAGCAGCCCTCGGGCAGGGATGAACACTGAAGCTTTCTTT; cdr3_aa: CASSPRAGMNTEAFF
d_call: .; clone_size: once; j_call: TRBJ1-1; v_call: TRBV6-5; cdr3_nt: TGTGCCAGCAGGGACAACAGGGTTTACACTGAAGCTTTCTTT; cdr3_aa: CASRDNRVYTEAFF
d_call: .; clone_size: .; j_call: TRBJ2-2; v_call: TRBV2; cdr3_nt: TGTGCCAGCATCTCCCAGGGTGGGGTCGCGAACACCGGGGAGCTGTTTTTT; cdr3_aa: CASISQGGVANTGELFF
d_call: TRBD1; clone_size: .; j_call: TRBJ1-1; v_call: TRBV5-1; cdr3_nt: TGCGCCAGCAGCGGAAGGACAGGGGGGAACACTGAAGCTTTCTTT; cdr3_aa: CASSGRTGGNTEAFF
d_call: .; clone_size: .; j_call: TRBJ2-6; v_call: TRBV7-9; cdr3_nt: TGTGCCAGCACCCTACAGGGCTCTGGGGCCAACGTCCTGACTTTC; cdr3_aa: CASTLQGSGANVLTF
d_call: TRBD1; clone_size: .; j_call: TRBJ1-2; v_call: TRBV9; cdr3_nt: TGTGCCAGCAGCGCAGGACAGGATTTCTATGGAGGCTACACCTTC; cdr3_aa: CASSAGQDFYGGYTF
d_call: TRBD2; clone_size: .; j_call: TRBJ2-3; v_call: TRBV7-6; cdr3_nt: TGTGCCAGCAGCTCGGGGACTAGCGGGAGAGGCGATACGCAGTATTTT; cdr3_aa: CASSSGTSGRGDTQYF
d_call: .; clone_size: few; j_call: TRBJ1-5; v_call: TRBV28; cdr3_nt: TGTGCCAGCAGTTTTCCTGGACAGCTTAATCAGCCCCAGCATTTT; cdr3_aa: CASSFPGQLNQPQHF
d_call: TRBD1; clone_size: .; j_call: TRBJ1-4; v_call: TRBV5-1; cdr3_nt: TGCGCCAGCAGCTTTCAACAGGGGGCTTACGAAAAACTGTTTTTT; cdr3_aa: CASSFQQGAYEKLFF
d_call: .; clone_size: .; j_call: TRBJ2-2; v_call: TRBV7-2; cdr3_nt: TGTGCCAGCAGGTTCGGCCGGGGTCCTACCGGGGAGCTGTTTTTT; cdr3_aa: CASRFGRGPTGELFF
d_call: TRBD2; clone_size: .; j_call: TRBJ2-5; v_call: TRBV4-2; cdr3_nt: TGTGCCAGCAGCCAAGGGGGGATTGGGACTAGCGGGGAGGCCGGTGGTCAAGAGACCCAGTACTTC; cdr3_aa: CASSQGGIGTSGEAGGQETQYF
d_call: TRBD1; clone_size: .; j_call: TRBJ2-4; v_call: TRBV29-1; cdr3_nt: TGCAGCGTCGGACAGGGTAACATTCAGTACTTC; cdr3_aa: CSVGQGNIQYF
d_call: .; clone_size: .; j_call: TRBJ1-6; v_call: TRBV21-1; cdr3_nt: TGTGCCAGCAACTACCGTGGCTCCTATAATTCACCCCTCCACTTT; cdr3_aa: CASNYRGSYNSPLHF
d_call: TRBD2; clone_size: .; j_call: TRBJ2-3; v_call: TRBV7-3; cdr3_nt: TGTGCCAGCAGCTTAACACTAGCGGGAACAGATACGCAGTATTTT; cdr3_aa: CASSLTLAGTDTQYF
d_call: .; clone_size: .; j_call: TRBJ1-1; v_call: TRBV15; cdr3_nt: TGTGCCACCAGCAGAGACAGGGGACCCCGAGGTGCTGAAGCTTTCTTT; cdr3_aa: CATSRDRGPRGAEAFF
d_call: .; clone_size: .; j_call: TRBJ2-3; v_call: TRBV24-1; cdr3_nt: TGTGCCACCAGTGATTTGACAGGATCCACAGATACGCAGTATTTT; cdr3_aa: CATSDLTGSTDTQYF
d_call: TRBD1; clone_size: .; j_call: TRBJ1-1; v_call: TRBV7-9; cdr3_nt: TGTGCCAGCAGCTCGGATCCGGGACAGGGGTTCGGTGAAGCTTTCTTT; cdr3_aa: CASSSDPGQGFGEAFF
d_call: TRBD1; clone_size: .; j_call: TRBJ1-2; v_call: TRBV5-1; cdr3_nt: TGCGCCAGCAGCTTCGGGACAGGAAGCTATGGCTACACCTTC; cdr3_aa: CASSFGTGSYGYTF
d_call: TRBD2; clone_size: .; j_call: TRBJ2-3; v_call: TRBV9; cdr3_nt: TGTGCCAGCAGCGTAGGAGCGGGGGGCTACACAGATACGCAGTATTTT; cdr3_aa: CASSVGAGGYTDTQYF
d_call: .; clone_size: .; j_call: TRBJ1-1; v_call: TRBV5-1; cdr3_nt: TGCGCCAGCAGCTTTCAGACGGGAGGGAACACTGAAGCTTTCTTT; cdr3_aa: CASSFQTGGNTEAFF
d_call: .; clone_size: .; j_call: TRBJ1-4; v_call: TRBV5-4; cdr3_nt: TGTGCCGGACGGACAGAGAGTAATGAAAAACTGTTTTTT; cdr3_aa: CAGRTESNEKLFF
d_call: .; clone_size: once; j_call: TRBJ1-1; v_call: TRBV23-1; cdr3_nt: TGCGCCAGCAGTCAATCAGACTCCGGAACAGGGTTTTTTGCTGAAGCTTTCTTT; cdr3_aa: CASSQSDSGTGFFAEAFF
d_call: TRBD1; clone_size: once; j_call: TRBJ2-2; v_call: TRBV15; cdr3_nt: TGTGCCACCAGCAGAGGTGACAGGGGGCAAGGCGGGGAGCTGTTTTTT; cdr3_aa: CATSRGDRGQGGELFF
d_call: .; clone_size: .; j_call: TRBJ1-1; v_call: TRBV25-1; cdr3_nt: TGTGCCAGCCAGACAGGTGTCACTGAAGCTTTCTTT; cdr3_aa: CASQTGVTEAFF
d_call: .; clone_size: .; j_call: TRBJ1-1; v_call: TRBV11-2; cdr3_nt: TGTGCCAGCAGCTCGGGACTAATGAACACTGAAGCTTTCTTT; cdr3_aa: CASSSGLMNTEAFF
d_call: .; clone_size: few; j_call: TRBJ1-2; v_call: TRBV7-9; cdr3_nt: TGTGCCAGCTCTTCAGATTTCTATGGCTACACCTTC; cdr3_aa: CASSSDFYGYTF
d_call: .; clone_size: .; j_call: TRBJ1-5; v_call: TRBV19; cdr3_nt: TGTGCCAGTAGCTACGGACAGCTATCGATTAATCAGCCCCAGCATTTT; cdr3_aa: CASSYGQLSINQPQHF
d_call: .; clone_size: once; j_call: TRBJ1-5; v_call: TRBV2; cdr3_nt: TGTGCCAGCAGTTCGGGACAAATTAGCAATCAGCCCCAGCATTTT; cdr3_aa: CASSSGQISNQPQHF
d_call: TRBD2; clone_size: .; j_call: TRBJ2-7; v_call: TRBV2; cdr3_nt: TGTGCCAGCAGAGGTAGCGGGAGTTCCTACGAGCAGTACTTC; cdr3_aa: CASRGSGSSYEQYF
d_call: TRBD1; clone_size: .; j_call: TRBJ1-6; v_call: TRBV6-5; cdr3_nt: TGTGCCAGCAGTATCGGGACAGGGGGTTCACCCCTCCACTTT; cdr3_aa: CASSIGTGGSPLHF
d_call: TRBD1; clone_size: .; j_call: TRBJ2-7; v_call: TRBV29-1; cdr3_nt: TGCAGCGTTGAAGGGACAGGAACAGTGCAGTACTTC; cdr3_aa: CSVEGTGTVQYF
d_call: TRBD1; clone_size: few; j_call: TRBJ2-2; v_call: TRBV12-5; cdr3_nt: TGTGCTAGTGGGCCCCGGACAGGGAACACCGGGGAGCTGTTTTTT; cdr3_aa: CASGPRTGNTGELFF
d_call: .; clone_size: .; j_call: TRBJ1-4; v_call: TRBV6-5; cdr3_nt: TGTGCCAGCAGTTACGGGGGACATGCCGAAAAACTGTTTTTT; cdr3_aa: CASSYGGHAEKLFF
d_call: TRBD2; clone_size: .; j_call: TRBJ2-1; v_call: TRBV5-1; cdr3_nt: TGCGCCAGCAGCTTGGATGGACTAGCCTGGAATGAGCAGTTCTTC; cdr3_aa: CASSLDGLAWNEQFF
d_call: .; clone_size: .; j_call: TRBJ2-1; v_call: TRBV19; cdr3_nt: TGTGCCAGTAGTATAGACCAGGGTGTCTACAATGAGCAGTTCTTC; cdr3_aa: CASSIDQGVYNEQFF
d_call: .; clone_size: .; j_call: TRBJ2-7; v_call: TRBV5-1; cdr3_nt: TGCGCCAGCAGCGCGCCGGGACAATTCTACGAGCAGTACTTC; cdr3_aa: CASSAPGQFYEQYF
d_call: .; clone_size: .; j_call: TRBJ2-4; v_call: TRBV3-1/TRBV3-2; cdr3_nt: TGTGCCAGCAGCCAGTTAGAGGCCAAAAACATTCAGTACTTC; cdr3_aa: CASSQLEAKNIQYF
d_call: TRBD1; clone_size: .; j_call: TRBJ2-7; v_call: TRBV28; cdr3_nt: TGTGCCAGCAGTTCCCGGGACAGGGGATCCTACGAGCAGTACTTC; cdr3_aa: CASSSRDRGSYEQYF
d_call: TRBD1; clone_size: .; j_call: TRBJ1-1; v_call: TRBV29-1; cdr3_nt: TGCAGCGTCGACAGGGAAAGTAACACTGAAGCTTTCTTT; cdr3_aa: CSVDRESNTEAFF
d_call: .; clone_size: .; j_call: TRBJ2-2; v_call: TRBV5-6; cdr3_nt: TGTGCCAGCAGCTTGTTACAGGTGTCGAACACCGGGGAGCTGTTTTTT; cdr3_aa: CASSLLQVSNTGELFF
d_call: .; clone_size: .; j_call: TRBJ2-1; v_call: TRBV3-1/TRBV3-2; cdr3_nt: TGTGCCAGCAGCCTGATGGGAGGGGGAGGTTCCTACAATGAGCAGTTCTTC; cdr3_aa: CASSLMGGGGSYNEQFF
d_call: TRBD1; clone_size: .; j_call: TRBJ1-2; v_call: TRBV19; cdr3_nt: TGTGCCAGTAGTCCCCTGGGACAGGGCGATAACTATGGCTACACCTTC; cdr3_aa: CASSPLGQGDNYGYTF
d_call: .; clone_size: .; j_call: TRBJ2-7; v_call: TRBV2; cdr3_nt: TGTGCCAGCTGTCGCGGGGGCAGCAGGAACTACGAGCAGTACTTC; cdr3_aa: CASCRGGSRNYEQYF
d_call: .; clone_size: .; j_call: TRBJ1-2; v_call: TRBV6-5; cdr3_nt: TGTGCCAGCAGTTACGCAGGGGTTAACTATGGCTACACCTTC; cdr3_aa: CASSYAGVNYGYTF
d_call: .; clone_size: few; j_call: TRBJ1-5; v_call: TRBV28; cdr3_nt: TGTGCCAGCAGTTTTATAGCAGGGAGCAATCAGCCCCAGCATTTT; cdr3_aa: CASSFIAGSNQPQHF
d_call: .; clone_size: .; j_call: TRBJ2-5; v_call: TRBV7-2; cdr3_nt: TGTGCCAGCAGCTCCAGGGTAGTCGGGACCCAGTACTTC; cdr3_aa: CASSSRVVGTQYF
d_call: .; clone_size: .; j_call: TRBJ2-3; v_call: TRBV27; cdr3_nt: TGTGCCAGCAGTTCCCGGGACATTAATGGGACAGATACGCAGTATTTT; cdr3_aa: CASSSRDINGTDTQYF
d_call: .; clone_size: .; j_call: TRBJ1-2; v_call: TRBV27; cdr3_nt: TGTGCCAGCAGTTCCCACGCGGGGAACTATGGCTACACCTTC; cdr3_aa: CASSSHAGNYGYTF
d_call: .; clone_size: .; j_call: TRBJ1-5; v_call: TRBV18; cdr3_nt: TGTGCCAGCTCACCAGAACACGACAATCAGCCCCAGCATTTT; cdr3_aa: CASSPEHDNQPQHF
d_call: .; clone_size: .; j_call: TRBJ1-2; v_call: TRBV7-9; cdr3_nt: TGTGCCAGCAGCTTAGCAGAGGTCCAGAACTTC; cdr3_aa: CASSLAEVQNF
d_call: TRBD2; clone_size: .; j_call: TRBJ2-5; v_call: TRBV24-1; cdr3_nt: TGTGCCACCAGTGACCCTGGACTAGCGGGAGTCGAGACCCAGTACTTC; cdr3_aa: CATSDPGLAGVETQYF
d_call: TRBD1; clone_size: .; j_call: TRBJ2-7; v_call: TRBV28; cdr3_nt: TGTGCCAGCAGTCTACCCCGGACAGGGGGCTACGAGCAGTACTTC; cdr3_aa: CASSLPRTGGYEQYF
d_call: TRBD2; clone_size: .; j_call: TRBJ2-1; v_call: TRBV5-8; cdr3_nt: TGTGCCAGCAGACACGGGACTAGTGGCTCCTACAATGAGCAGTTCTTC; cdr3_aa: CASRHGTSGSYNEQFF
d_call: TRBD2; clone_size: .; j_call: TRBJ2-5; v_call: TRBV7-9; cdr3_nt: TGTGCCAGCAGCGGACTAGCGGATGAGACCCAGTACTTC; cdr3_aa: CASSGLADETQYF
d_call: .; clone_size: few; j_call: TRBJ1-1; v_call: TRBV2; cdr3_nt: TGTGCCAGCAGGGGGATGGCGGGGAGGGCTTTCTTT; cdr3_aa: CASRGMAGRAFF